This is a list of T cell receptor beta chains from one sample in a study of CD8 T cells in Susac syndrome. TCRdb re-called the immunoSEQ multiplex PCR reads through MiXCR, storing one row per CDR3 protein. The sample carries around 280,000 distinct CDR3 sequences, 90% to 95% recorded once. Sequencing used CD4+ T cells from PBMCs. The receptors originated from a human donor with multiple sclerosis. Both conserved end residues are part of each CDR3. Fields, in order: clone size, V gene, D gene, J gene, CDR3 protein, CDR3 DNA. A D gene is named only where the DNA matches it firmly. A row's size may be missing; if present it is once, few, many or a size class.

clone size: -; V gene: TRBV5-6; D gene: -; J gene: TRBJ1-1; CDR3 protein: CASSLLGTMNTEAFF; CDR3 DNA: TGTGCCAGCAGCCTTCTGGGTACCATGAACACTGAAGCTTTCTTT
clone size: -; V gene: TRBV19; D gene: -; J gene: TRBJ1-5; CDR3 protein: CASSNVPGQPQHF; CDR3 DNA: TGTGCCAGTAGTAACGTACCAGGTCAGCCCCAGCATTTT
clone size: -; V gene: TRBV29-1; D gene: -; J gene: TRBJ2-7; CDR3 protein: CSVQGPPEEQYF; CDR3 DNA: TGCAGCGTCCAGGGCCCTCCGGAAGAGCAGTACTTC
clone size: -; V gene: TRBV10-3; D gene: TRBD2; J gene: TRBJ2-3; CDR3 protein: CAISEPGLAMADTQYF; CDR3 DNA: TGTGCCATCAGTGAACCGGGACTAGCGATGGCAGATACGCAGTATTTT
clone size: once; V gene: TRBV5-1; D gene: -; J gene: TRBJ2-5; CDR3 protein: CASTLTGREETQYF; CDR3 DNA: TGCGCCAGCACCCTAACGGGACGAGAAGAGACCCAGTACTTC
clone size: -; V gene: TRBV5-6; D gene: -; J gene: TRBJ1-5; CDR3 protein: CASSLRGTFQPQHF; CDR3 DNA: TGTGCCAGCAGCTTGAGGGGGACGTTCCAGCCCCAGCATTTT
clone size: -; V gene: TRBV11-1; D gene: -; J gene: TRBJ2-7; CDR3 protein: CASSQGQGQYF; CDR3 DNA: TGTGCCAGCAGTCAAGGGCAGGGGCAGTACTTC
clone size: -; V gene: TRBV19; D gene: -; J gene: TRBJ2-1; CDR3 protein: CASSIEPLGNEQFF; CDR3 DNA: TGTGCCAGTAGTATAGAGCCGCTCGGCAATGAGCAGTTCTTC
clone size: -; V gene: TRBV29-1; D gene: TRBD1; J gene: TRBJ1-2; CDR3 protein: CSVEQGEAIAGYTF; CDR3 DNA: TGCAGCGTTGAACAGGGGGAGGCTATCGCTGGCTACACCTTC
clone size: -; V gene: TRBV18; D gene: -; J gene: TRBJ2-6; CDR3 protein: CASSTLSASGANVLTF; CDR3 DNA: TGTGCCAGCTCAACCCTTTCGGCGTCTGGGGCCAACGTCCTGACTTTC
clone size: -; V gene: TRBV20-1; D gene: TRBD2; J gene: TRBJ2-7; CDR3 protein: CSGHGTSGRMPYEQYF; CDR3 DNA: TGCAGTGGACACGGGACTAGCGGTCGTATGCCCTACGAGCAGTACTTC
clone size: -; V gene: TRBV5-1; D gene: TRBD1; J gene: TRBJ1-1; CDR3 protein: CASSLRAGGRNTEAFF; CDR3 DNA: TGCGCCAGCAGCTTGCGGGCAGGGGGTAGGAACACTGAAGCTTTCTTT
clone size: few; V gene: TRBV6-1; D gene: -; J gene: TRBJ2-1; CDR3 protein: CASSVAGGHNEQFF; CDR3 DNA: TGTGCCAGCAGTGTCGCGGGCGGCCACAATGAGCAGTTCTTC
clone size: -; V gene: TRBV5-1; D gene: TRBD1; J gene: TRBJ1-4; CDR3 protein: CASSRQGGSEKLFF; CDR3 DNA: TGCGCCAGCAGCCGGCAGGGGGGGAGTGAAAAACTATTTTTT